This record looks at one T cell receptor (beta chain) sequence and its context. The sample originates from a study of blood T cell repertoires in COVID-19. The wider study: Samples came from the United States, Italy and Spain, spanning acute and convalescent COVID-19. PBMCs, B-cell-depleted T cells, or T cells provided the cDNA or gDNA that made up the material.

Authors' processing steps: Amplifying reference gene primers gave estimates of nucleated cell counts. Method: immunoSEQ multiplex PCR; TCRdb's copy keeps in-frame clones and lacks some. D and trimming were read from the DNA, whereas the V and J calls and clone size are those reported in that table. The sample has 150,000 or so clones; 70% to 80% are singletons. CDR3 length equals 14 residues. Trimming pared 6 bases from V and 6 bases from J, leaving 12 bases between. Germline lookup yields CDR1 SNHLY and CDR2 FYNNEI. Sample: peripheral blood. This sequence joins TRBV2 and TRBJ1-6; D possibly corresponds to TRBD1 (5 bases). The sequence came from a woman aged 80 or older with active or convalescent COVID-19. CDR3 protein: CASRDSQFNSPLHF. The CDR3 DNA reads as TGTGCCAGCAGAGACAGCCAATTTAATTCACCCCTCCACTTT.